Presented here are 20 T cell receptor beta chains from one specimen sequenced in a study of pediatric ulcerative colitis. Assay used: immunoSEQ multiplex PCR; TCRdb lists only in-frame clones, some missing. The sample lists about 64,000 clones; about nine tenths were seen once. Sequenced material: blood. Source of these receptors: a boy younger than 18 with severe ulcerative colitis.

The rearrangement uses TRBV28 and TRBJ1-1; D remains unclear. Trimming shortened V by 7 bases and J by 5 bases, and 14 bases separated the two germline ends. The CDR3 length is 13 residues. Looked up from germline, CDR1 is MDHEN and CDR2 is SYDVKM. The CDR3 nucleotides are TGTGCCAGCACCTCCGGGATAAGGACTGAAGCTTTCTTT. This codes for CASTSGIRTEAFF.

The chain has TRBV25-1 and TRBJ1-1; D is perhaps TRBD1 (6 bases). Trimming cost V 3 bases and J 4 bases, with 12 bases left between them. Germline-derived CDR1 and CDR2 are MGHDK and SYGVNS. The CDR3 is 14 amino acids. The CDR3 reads CASSDTGYVTEAFF. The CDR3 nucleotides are TGTGCCAGCAGTGATACAGGGTATGTCACTGAAGCTTTCTTT. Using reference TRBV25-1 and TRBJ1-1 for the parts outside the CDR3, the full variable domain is EADIYQTPRYLVIGTGKKITLECSQTMGHDKMYWYQQDPGMELHLIHYSYGVNSTEKGDLSSESTVSRIRTEHFPLTLESARPSHTSQYLCASSDTGYVTEAFFGQGTRLTVV.

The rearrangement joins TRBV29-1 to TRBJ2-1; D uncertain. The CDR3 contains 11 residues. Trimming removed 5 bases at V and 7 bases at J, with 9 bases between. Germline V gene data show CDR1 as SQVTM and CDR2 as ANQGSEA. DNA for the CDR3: TGCAGCGTTCAGGTTTGGAATGAGCAGTTCTTC. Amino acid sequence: CSVQVWNEQFF.

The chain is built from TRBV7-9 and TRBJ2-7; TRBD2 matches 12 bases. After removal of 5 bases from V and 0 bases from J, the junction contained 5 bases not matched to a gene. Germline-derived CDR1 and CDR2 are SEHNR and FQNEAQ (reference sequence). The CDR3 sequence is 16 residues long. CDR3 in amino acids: CASSKTSGRASYEQYF. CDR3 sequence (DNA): TGTGCCAGCAGCAAGACTAGCGGGAGAGCCTCCTACGAGCAGTACTTC. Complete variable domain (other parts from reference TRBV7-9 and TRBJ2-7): DTGVSQNPRHKITKRGQNVTFRCDPISEHNRLYWYRQTLGQGPEFLTYFQNEAQLEKSRLLSDRFSAERPKGSFSTLEIQRTEQGDSAMYLCASSKTSGRASYEQYFGPGTRLTVT.

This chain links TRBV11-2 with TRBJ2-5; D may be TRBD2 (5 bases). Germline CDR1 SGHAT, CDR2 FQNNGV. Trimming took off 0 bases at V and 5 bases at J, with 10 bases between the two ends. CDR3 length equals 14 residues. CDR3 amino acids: CASSLEPGWETQYF. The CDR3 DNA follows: TGTGCCAGCAGCTTAGAGCCGGGATGGGAGACCCAGTACTTC.

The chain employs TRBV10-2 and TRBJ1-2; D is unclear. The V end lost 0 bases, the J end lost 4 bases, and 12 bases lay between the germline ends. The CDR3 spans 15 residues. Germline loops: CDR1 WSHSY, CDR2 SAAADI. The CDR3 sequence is CASSESIGSLYGYTF. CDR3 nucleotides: TGCGCCAGCAGTGAGTCGATCGGAAGCCTCTATGGCTACACCTTC.

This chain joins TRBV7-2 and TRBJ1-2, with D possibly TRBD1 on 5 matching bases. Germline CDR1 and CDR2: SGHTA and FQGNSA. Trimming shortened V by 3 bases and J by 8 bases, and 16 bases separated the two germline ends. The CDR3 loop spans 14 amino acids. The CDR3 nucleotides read TGTGCCAGCAGCTTTCTTGGGGCAGGGAAAGGCTACACCTTC. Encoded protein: CASSFLGAGKGYTF. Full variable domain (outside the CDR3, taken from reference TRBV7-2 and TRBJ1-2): GAGVSQSPSNKVTEKGKDVELRCDPISGHTALYWYRQSLGQGLEFLIYFQGNSAPDKSGLPSDRFSAERTGGSVSTLTIQRTQQEDSAVYLCASSFLGAGKGYTFGSGTRLTVV.

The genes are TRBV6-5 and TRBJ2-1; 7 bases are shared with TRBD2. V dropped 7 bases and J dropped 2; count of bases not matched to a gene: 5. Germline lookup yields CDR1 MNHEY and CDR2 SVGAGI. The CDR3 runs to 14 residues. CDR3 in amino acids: CASTTGGPYNEQFF. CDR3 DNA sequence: TGTGCCAGCACAACGGGAGGTCCCTACAATGAGCAGTTCTTC.

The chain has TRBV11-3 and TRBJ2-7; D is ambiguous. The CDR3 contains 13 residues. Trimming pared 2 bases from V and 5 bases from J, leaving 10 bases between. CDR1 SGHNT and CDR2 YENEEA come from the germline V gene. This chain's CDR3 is CASSLQRNNEQYF. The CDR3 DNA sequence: TGTGCCAGCAGCTTACAACGGAATAACGAGCAGTACTTC.

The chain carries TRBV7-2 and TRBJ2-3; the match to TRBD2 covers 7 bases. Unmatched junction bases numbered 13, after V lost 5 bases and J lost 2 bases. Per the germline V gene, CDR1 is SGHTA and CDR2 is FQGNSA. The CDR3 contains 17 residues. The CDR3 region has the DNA TGTGCCAGCAGCGTATTCGTATCTAGCGGCCACACAGATACGCAGTATTTT. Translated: CASSVFVSSGHTDTQYF.

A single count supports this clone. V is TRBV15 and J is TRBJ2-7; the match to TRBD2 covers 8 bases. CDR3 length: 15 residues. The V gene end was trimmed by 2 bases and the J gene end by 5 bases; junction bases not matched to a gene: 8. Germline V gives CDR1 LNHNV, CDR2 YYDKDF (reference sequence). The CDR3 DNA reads TGTGCCACCAGCAGATCACTAGCGGTTTTGGACGAGCAGTACTTC. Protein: CATSRSLAVLDEQYF.

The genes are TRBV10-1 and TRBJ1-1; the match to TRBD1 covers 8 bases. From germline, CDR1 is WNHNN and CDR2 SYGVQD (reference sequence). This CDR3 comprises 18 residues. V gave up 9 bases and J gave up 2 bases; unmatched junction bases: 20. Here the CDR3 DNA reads TGCGCCAGGCCTCCCTGGACAGGGCGGGGGGCCCCCAACACTGAAGCTTTCTTT. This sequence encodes CARPPWTGRGAPNTEAFF.

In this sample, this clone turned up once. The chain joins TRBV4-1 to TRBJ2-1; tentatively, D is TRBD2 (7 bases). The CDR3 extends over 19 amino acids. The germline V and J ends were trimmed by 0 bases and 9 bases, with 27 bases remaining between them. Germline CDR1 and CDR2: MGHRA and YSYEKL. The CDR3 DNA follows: TGCGCCAGCAGCCAAGAGATAGGGGGAGGGCCACGTCAATTTGCTGAGCAGTTCTTC. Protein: CASSQEIGGGPRQFAEQFF.

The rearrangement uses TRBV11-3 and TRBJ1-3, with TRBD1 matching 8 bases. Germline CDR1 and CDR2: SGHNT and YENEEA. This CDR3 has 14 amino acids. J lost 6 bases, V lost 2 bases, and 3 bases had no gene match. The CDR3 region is CASSLQGQENTIYF. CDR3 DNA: TGTGCCAGCAGCTTACAGGGACAGGAAAACACCATATATTTT.

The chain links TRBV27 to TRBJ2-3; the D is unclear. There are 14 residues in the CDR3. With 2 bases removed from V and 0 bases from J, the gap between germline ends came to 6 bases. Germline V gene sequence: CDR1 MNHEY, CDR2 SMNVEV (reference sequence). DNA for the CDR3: TGTGCCAGCAGTTTAATCGGGAGCACAGATACGCAGTATTTT. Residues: CASSLIGSTDTQYF.

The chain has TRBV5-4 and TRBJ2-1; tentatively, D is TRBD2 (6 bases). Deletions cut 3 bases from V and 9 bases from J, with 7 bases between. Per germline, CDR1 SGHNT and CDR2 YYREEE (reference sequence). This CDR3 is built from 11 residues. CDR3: CASSWGVEQFF. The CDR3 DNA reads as TGTGCCAGCAGCTGGGGGGTTGAGCAGTTCTTC. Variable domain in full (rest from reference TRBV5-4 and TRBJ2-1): ETGVTQSPTHLIKTRGQQVTLRCSSQSGHNTVSWYQQALGQGPQFIFQYYREEENGRGNFPPRFSGLQFPNYSSELNVNALELDDSALYLCASSWGVEQFFGPGTRLTVL.

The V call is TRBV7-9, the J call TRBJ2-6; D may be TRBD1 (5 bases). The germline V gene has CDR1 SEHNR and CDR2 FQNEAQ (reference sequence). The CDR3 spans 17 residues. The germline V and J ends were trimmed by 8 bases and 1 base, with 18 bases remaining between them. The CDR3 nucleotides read TGTGCCAGCCCCGAGCCCAGGGTCGAGTCTGGGGCCAACGTCCTGACTTTC. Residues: CASPEPRVESGANVLTF. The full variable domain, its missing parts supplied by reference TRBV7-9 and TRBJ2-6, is DTGVSQNPRHKITKRGQNVTFRCDPISEHNRLYWYRQTLGQGPEFLTYFQNEAQLEKSRLLSDRFSAERPKGSFSTLEIQRTEQGDSAMYLCASPEPRVESGANVLTFGAGSRLTVL.

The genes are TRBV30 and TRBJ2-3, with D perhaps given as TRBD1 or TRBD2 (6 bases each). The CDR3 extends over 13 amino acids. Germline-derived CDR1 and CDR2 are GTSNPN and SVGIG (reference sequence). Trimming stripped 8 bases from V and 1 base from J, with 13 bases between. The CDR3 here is CAGGRRGTDTQYF. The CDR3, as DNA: TGTGCCGGGGGGCGCCGGGGCACAGATACGCAGTATTTT.

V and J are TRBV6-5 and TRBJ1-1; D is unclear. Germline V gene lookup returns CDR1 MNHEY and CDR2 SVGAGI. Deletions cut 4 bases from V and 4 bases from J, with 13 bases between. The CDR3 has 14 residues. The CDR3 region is CASSLQSGRTEAFF. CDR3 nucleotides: TGTGCCAGCAGTTTGCAGAGCGGACGCACTGAAGCTTTCTTT.

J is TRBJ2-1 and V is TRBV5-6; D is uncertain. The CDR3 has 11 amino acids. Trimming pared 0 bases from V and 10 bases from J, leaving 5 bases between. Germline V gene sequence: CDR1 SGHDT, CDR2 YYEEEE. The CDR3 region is CASSLGREQFF. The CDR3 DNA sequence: TGTGCCAGCAGCTTGGGTAGGGAGCAGTTCTTC.